The 3 T cell receptor beta chains presented below share a single source sample, sequenced in a study of Ad26.COV2.S vaccination and SARS-CoV-2 variants. Treatment here: some 20 received Ad26.COV2.S at low or high dose, single or two shots; about 5 received placebo; per-sample allocation not given. Specimens were obtained on day 63 following the first vaccine or placebo injection. The assay was immunoSEQ multiplex PCR, and TCRdb's table has in-frame clones only and misses some. The data hold roughly 380,000 clones, with around 83% observed a single time. The input for sequencing was peripheral blood, taken in a trial of Ad26.COV2.S vaccine versus placebo. The receptors originated from a person between 18 and 59 years old who received the Ad26.COV2.S COVID-19 vaccine or a placebo.

The chain joins TRBV29-1 to TRBJ2-3; TRBD2 matches 9 bases. Germline values: CDR1 SQVTM, CDR2 ANQGSEA. The CDR3 contains 15 residues. The V and J ends lost 4 bases and 6 bases, in that order; junction bases with no gene match: 11. Here the CDR3 reads CSVGVLAGAGDTQYF. The CDR3 DNA reads TGCAGCGTTGGTGTATTAGCGGGAGCCGGCGATACGCAGTATTTT.

The V call is TRBV15, the J call TRBJ1-2; D is possibly TRBD1 (6 bases). Between the trimmed V and J ends, which lost 1 base and 8 bases, there was a span of 14 bases. This CDR3 comprises 14 residues. CDR1 is LNHNV and CDR2 is YYDKDF in the germline V gene (reference sequence). The CDR3 is CATSRGGSGDGYTF. The CDR3 nucleotides are TGTGCCACCAGCAGAGGGGGGTCAGGGGACGGCTACACCTTC.

The rearrangement joins TRBV7-9 to TRBJ2-7; TRBD1 or TRBD2 may be the D gene (5 bases each). V gave up 3 bases and J gave up 0 bases, with 9 bases separating them. Germline V CDR1 and CDR2: SEHNR, FQNEAQ (reference sequence). The CDR3 totals 14 residues. The CDR3 reads CASSFEGSSYEQYF. CDR3 DNA: TGTGCCAGCAGCTTCGAGGGGAGCTCCTACGAGCAGTACTTC.